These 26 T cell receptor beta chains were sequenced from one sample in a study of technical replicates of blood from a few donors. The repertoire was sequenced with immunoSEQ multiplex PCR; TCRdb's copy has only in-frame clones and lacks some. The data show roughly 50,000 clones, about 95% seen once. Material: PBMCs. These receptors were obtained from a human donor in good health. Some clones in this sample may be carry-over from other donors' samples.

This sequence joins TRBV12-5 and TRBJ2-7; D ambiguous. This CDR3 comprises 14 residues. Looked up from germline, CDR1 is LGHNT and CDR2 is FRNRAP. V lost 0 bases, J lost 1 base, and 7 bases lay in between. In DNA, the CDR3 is TGTGCTAGTGGTTTGGTACCCCTATCCTACGAGCAGTACTTC. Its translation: CASGLVPLSYEQYF. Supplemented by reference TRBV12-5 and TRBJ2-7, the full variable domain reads DARVTQTPRHKVTEMGQEVTMRCQPILGHNTVFWYRQTMMQGLELLAYFRNRAPLDDSGMPKDRFSAEMPDATLATLKIQPSEPRDSAVYFCASGLVPLSYEQYFGPGTRLTVT.

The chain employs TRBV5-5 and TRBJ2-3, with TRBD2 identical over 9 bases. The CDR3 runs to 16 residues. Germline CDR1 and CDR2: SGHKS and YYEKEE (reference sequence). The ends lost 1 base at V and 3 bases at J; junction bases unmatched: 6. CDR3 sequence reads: CASSLSAGGGTDTQYF. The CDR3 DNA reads TGTGCCAGCAGCTTGTCGGCGGGGGGGGGTACAGATACGCAGTATTTT.

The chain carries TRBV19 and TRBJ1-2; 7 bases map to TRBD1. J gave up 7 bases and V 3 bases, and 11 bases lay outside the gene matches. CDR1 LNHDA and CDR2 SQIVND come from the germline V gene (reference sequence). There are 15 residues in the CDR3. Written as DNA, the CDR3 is TGTGCCAGTAGTATTCAAGGACAGGCGCGGGGTGGCTACACCTTC. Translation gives CASSIQGQARGGYTF.

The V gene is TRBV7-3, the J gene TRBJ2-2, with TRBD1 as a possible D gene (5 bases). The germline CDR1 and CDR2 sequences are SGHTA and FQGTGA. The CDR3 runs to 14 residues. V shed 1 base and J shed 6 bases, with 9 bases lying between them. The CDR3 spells CASSLSQGAGELFF. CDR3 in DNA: TGTGCCAGCAGCTTAAGTCAAGGGGCCGGGGAGCTGTTTTTT.

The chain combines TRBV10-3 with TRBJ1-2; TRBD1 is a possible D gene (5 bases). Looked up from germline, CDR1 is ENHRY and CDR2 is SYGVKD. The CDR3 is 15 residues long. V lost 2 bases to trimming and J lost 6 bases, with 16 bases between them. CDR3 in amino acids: CAISERPATVNGYTF. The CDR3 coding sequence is TGTGCCATCAGTGAGAGGCCGGCGACAGTCAATGGCTACACCTTC.

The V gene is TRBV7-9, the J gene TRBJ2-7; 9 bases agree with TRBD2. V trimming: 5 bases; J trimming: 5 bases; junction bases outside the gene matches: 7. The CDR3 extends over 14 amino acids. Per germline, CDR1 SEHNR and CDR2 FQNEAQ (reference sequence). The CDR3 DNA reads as TGTGCCAGCAGCCCCGTTAGCGGGGGCGACGAGCAGTACTTC. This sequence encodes CASSPVSGGDEQYF. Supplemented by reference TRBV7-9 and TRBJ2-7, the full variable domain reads DTGVSQNPRHKITKRGQNVTFRCDPISEHNRLYWYRQTLGQGPEFLTYFQNEAQLEKSRLLSDRFSAERPKGSFSTLEIQRTEQGDSAMYLCASSPVSGGDEQYFGPGTRLTVT.

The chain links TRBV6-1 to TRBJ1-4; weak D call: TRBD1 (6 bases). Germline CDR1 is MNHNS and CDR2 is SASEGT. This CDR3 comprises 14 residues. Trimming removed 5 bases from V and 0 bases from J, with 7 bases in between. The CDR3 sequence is CASSWTATNEKLFF. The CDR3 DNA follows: TGTGCCAGCAGTTGGACAGCAACTAATGAAAAACTGTTTTTT.

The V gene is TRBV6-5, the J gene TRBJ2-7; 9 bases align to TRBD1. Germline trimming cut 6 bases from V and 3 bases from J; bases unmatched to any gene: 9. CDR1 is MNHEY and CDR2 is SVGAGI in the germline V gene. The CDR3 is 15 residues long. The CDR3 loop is CASRHHGQGIYEQYF. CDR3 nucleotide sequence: TGTGCCAGCAGACACCACGGACAGGGGATCTACGAGCAGTACTTC.

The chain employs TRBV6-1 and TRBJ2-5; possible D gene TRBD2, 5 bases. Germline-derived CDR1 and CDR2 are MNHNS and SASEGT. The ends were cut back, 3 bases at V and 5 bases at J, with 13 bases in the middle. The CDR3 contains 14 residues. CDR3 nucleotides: TGTGCCAGCAGTGACCGAATTAGAGGGGAGACCCAGTACTTC. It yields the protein CASSDRIRGETQYF.

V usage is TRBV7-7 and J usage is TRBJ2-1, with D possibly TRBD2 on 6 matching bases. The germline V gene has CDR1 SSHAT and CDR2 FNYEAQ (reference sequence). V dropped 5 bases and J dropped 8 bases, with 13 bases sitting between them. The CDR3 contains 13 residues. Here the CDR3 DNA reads TGTGCCAGCAGCACACGGTGGGGGGATGAGCAGTTCTTC. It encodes CASSTRWGDEQFF.

The CDR3 here is CSVIGQTTEAFF. DNA for the CDR3: TGCAGCGTAATAGGACAGACCACTGAAGCTTTCTTT. The V call is TRBV29-1, the J call TRBJ1-1, with D possibly being TRBD1 (6 bases). Looked up from germline, CDR1 is SQVTM and CDR2 is ANQGSEA. V lost 6 bases, J lost 4 bases, and 12 bases lay in between. The CDR3 consists of 12 residues.

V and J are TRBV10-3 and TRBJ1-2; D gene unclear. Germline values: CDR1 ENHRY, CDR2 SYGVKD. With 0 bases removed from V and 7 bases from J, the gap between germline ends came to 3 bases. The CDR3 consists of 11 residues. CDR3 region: CAISESAGYTF. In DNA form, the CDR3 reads TGTGCCATCAGTGAGTCGGCTGGCTACACCTTC.

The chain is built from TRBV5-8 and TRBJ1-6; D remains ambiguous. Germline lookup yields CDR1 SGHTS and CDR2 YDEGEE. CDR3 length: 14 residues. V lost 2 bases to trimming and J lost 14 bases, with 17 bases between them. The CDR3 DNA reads TGTGCCAGCAGCTTCGGCAGCGTAATTGAATCCCTCCACTTT. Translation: CASSFGSVIESLHF.

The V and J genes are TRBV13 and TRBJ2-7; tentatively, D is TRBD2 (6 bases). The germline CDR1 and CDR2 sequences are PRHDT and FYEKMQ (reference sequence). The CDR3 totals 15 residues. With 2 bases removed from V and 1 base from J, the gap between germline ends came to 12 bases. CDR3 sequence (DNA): TGTGCCAGCAGCTTATGGGCGGGAAATTCCTACGAGCAGTACTTC. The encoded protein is CASSLWAGNSYEQYF.

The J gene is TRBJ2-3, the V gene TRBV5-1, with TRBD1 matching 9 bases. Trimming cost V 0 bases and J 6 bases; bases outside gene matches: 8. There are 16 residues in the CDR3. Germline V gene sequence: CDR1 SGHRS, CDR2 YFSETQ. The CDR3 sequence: CASSLGGQGSYDTQYF. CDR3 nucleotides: TGCGCCAGCAGCTTGGGGGGACAGGGCTCTTATGATACGCAGTATTTT.

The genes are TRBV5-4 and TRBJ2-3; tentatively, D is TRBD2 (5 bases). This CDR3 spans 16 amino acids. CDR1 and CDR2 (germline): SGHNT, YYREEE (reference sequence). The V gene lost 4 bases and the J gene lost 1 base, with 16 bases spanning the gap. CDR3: CASSRVPGLGTDTQYF. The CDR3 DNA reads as TGTGCCAGCAGCCGTGTTCCAGGACTTGGCACAGATACGCAGTATTTT.

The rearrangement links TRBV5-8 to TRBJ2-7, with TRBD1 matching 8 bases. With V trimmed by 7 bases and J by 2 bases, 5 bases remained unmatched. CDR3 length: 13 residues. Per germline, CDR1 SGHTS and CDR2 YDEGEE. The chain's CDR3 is CASRDRRTYEQYF. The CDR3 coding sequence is TGTGCCAGCCGGGACAGGAGGACCTACGAGCAGTACTTC.

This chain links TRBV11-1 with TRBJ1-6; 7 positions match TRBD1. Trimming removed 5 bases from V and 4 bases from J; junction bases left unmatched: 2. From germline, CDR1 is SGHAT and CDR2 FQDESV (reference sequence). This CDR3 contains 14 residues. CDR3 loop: CASSGQAYNSPLHF. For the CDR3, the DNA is TGTGCCAGCAGCGGACAGGCTTATAATTCACCCCTCCACTTT.

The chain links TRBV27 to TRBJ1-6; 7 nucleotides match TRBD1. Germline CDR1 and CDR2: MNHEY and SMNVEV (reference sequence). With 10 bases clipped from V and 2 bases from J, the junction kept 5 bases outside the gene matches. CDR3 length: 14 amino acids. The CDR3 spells CATRQGPYNSPLHF. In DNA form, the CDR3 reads TGTGCCACCCGACAGGGCCCCTATAATTCACCCCTCCACTTT.

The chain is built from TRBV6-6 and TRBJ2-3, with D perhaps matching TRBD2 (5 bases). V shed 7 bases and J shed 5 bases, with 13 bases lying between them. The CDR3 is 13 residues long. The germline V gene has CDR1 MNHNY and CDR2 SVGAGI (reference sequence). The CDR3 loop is CASTPDAGDTQYF. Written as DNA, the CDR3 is TGTGCCAGCACCCCGGATGCGGGAGATACGCAGTATTTT.

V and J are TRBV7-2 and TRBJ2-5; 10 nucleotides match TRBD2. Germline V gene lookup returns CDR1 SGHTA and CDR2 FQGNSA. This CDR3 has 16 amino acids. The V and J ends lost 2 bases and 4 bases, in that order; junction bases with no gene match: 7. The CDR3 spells CASSLTPSGGGETQYF. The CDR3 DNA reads TGTGCCAGCAGCTTAACCCCTAGCGGGGGCGGAGAGACCCAGTACTTC. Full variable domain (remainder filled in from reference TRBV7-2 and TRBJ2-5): GAGVSQSPSNKVTEKGKDVELRCDPISGHTALYWYRQSLGQGLEFLIYFQGNSAPDKSGLPSDRFSAERTGGSVSTLTIQRTQQEDSAVYLCASSLTPSGGGETQYFGPGTRLLVL.

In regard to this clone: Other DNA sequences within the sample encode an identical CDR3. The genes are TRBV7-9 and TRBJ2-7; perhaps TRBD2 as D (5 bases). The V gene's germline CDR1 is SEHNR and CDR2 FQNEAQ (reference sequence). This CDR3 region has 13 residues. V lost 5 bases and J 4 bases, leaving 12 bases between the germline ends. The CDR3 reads CASSPPGGYEQYF. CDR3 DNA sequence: TGTGCCAGCAGCCCCCCCGGCGGGTACGAGCAGTACTTC.

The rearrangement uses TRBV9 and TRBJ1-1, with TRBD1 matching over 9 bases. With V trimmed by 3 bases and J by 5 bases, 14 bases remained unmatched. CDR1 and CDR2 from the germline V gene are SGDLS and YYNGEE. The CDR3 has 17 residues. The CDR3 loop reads CASSANRDRVVLTEAFF. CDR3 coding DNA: TGTGCCAGCAGCGCCAACCGGGACAGGGTAGTTTTGACTGAAGCTTTCTTT.

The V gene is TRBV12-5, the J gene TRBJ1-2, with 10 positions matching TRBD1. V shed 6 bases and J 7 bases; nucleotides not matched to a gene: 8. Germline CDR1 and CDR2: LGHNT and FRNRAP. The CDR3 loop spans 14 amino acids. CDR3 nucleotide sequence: TGTGCTAGTGGCCTAGACAGGGGGCAAGCTGGCTACACCTTC. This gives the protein CASGLDRGQAGYTF.

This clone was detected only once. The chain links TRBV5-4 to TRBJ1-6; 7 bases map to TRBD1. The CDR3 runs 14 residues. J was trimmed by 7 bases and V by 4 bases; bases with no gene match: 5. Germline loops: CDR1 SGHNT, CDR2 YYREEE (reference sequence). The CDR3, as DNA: TGTGCCAGCAGCCTGGGACAGAGAAATTCACCCCTCCACTTT. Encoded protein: CASSLGQRNSPLHF.

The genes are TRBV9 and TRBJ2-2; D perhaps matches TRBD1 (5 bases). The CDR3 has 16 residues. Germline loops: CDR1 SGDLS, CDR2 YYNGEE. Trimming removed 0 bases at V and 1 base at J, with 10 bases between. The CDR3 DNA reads TGTGCCAGCAGCGTAGAGGGGAAGGGGAACACCGGGGAGCTGTTTTTT. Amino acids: CASSVEGKGNTGELFF. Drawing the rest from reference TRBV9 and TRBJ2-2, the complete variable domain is DSGVTQTPKHLITATGQRVTLRCSPRSGDLSVYWYQQSLDQGLQFLIQYYNGEERAKGNILERFSAQQFPDLHSELNLSSLELGDSALYFCASSVEGKGNTGELFFGEGSRLTVL.